Listed below are T cell receptor beta chains from one sample, sequenced in a study of OX40 agonist ivuxolimab in advanced cancers. The repertoire was sequenced with immunoSEQ multiplex PCR; TCRdb's copy has only in-frame clones and lacks some. The data hold some 55,000 clones, with roughly 83% observed a single time. The specimen comprised CD4+ or CD8+ T cells sorted from blood, sampled in a trial of the OX40 agonist ivuxolimab. The receptors derive from an adult with an advanced solid tumor such as melanoma, head and neck, liver or kidney cancer. The CDR3 runs from the conserved cysteine through the conserved F or W. D genes are given only for firm matches. Not every row has a clone size; where given, it reads once, few, many or a size class.

13,TRBJ2-7,-,-,TRBV2,TGTGCCAGCAGTCGGACGCGGAACTACGAGCAGTACTTC,CASSRTRNYEQYF
12,TRBJ1-1,-,-,TRBV28,TGTGCCAGCAGCATAAGGAACACTGAAGCTTTCTTT,CASSIRNTEAFF
16,TRBJ1-2,-,TRBD1,TRBV5-1,TGCGCCAGCAGCTTGGCCGGGGGGGGACAGAACTATGGCTACACCTTC,CASSLAGGGQNYGYTF
13,TRBJ1-2,-,-,TRBV6-1,TGTGCCAGCATGAGCGGAAGGACCTATGGCTACACCTTC,CASMSGRTYGYTF
13,TRBJ1-1,-,-,TRBV7-2,TGTGCCAGCAGCTTAAACAGGGACACTGAAGCTTTCTTT,CASSLNRDTEAFF
16,TRBJ1-1,-,-,TRBV28,TGTGCCAGCAGGACCCAACAGGGCAGCAGGAGGACTGAAGCTTTCTTT,CASRTQQGSRRTEAFF
18,TRBJ2-1,-,TRBD2,TRBV27,TGTGCCAGCAGTTTTGGGCTAGCGGGAGGTCCTTCCTACAATGAGCAGTTCTTC,CASSFGLAGGPSYNEQFF
17,TRBJ1-6,once,TRBD1,TRBV7-6,TGTGCCAGCAGCTTAGTCCCCGGGACAGGGAACAATTCACCCCTCCACTTT,CASSLVPGTGNNSPLHF
14,TRBJ2-5,-,-,TRBV5-5,TGTGCCAGCAGCCGAATAGGAGGAAGCGAGACCCAGTACTTC,CASSRIGGSETQYF
14,TRBJ2-3,-,TRBD2,TRBV27,TGTGCCAGCAGTTTACTAGCGGGAGCTTATACGCAGTATTTT,CASSLLAGAYTQYF
15,TRBJ2-7,-,-,TRBV9,TGTGCCAGCAGCGTAGAAGCCCTACCTAAAGGCGAGCAGTACTTC,CASSVEALPKGEQYF
13,TRBJ2-7,-,-,TRBV5-6,TGTGCCAGCAGCTCCGCTGGACAGTACGAGCAGTACTTC,CASSSAGQYEQYF
12,TRBJ2-7,-,-,TRBV6-1,TGTGCCAGCAGTTTCCGGACGTCCAGTCTGTACTTC,CASSFRTSSLYF
13,TRBJ1-1,-,-,TRBV2,TGTGCCAGCAGCCGCTTCGGGGACTATGAAGCTTTCTTT,CASSRFGDYEAFF
13,TRBJ1-5,-,-,TRBV6-1,TGTGCCAGCAGTGAAGTGTTAAATCAGCCCCAGCATTTT,CASSEVLNQPQHF
19,TRBJ2-3,once,TRBD2,TRBV5-1,TGCGCCAGCAGCGGGGGACAGACGACTAGCGGGAGGGCAAGGAATACGCAGTATTTT,CASSGGQTTSGRARNTQYF
13,TRBJ2-1,-,-,TRBV7-3,TGTGCCAGCAGCCCCGGGACCAACAATGAGCAGTTCTTC,CASSPGTNNEQFF
15,TRBJ1-3,-,TRBD1,TRBV7-8,TGTGCCAGCAGCTTAGGACAGGGATCTGGAAACACCATATATTTT,CASSLGQGSGNTIYF
15,TRBJ2-1,once,TRBD1,TRBV9,TGTGCCAGCAGCGTGGTCTCGGGACAGGTAGCTGAGCAGTTCTTC,CASSVVSGQVAEQFF
13,TRBJ2-1,-,-,TRBV11-2,TGTGCCAGCAGCTTAGAACGGAACAATGAGCAGTTCTTC,CASSLERNNEQFF
16,TRBJ2-5,-,-,TRBV2,TGTGCCAGCAGTGAAGCGGCTCGTGATCGGCCCACTACCCAGTACTTC,CASSEAARDRPTTQYF
13,TRBJ1-1,-,TRBD1,TRBV10-3,TGTGCCACCGGGACAGGTTACGACACTGAAGCTTTCTTT,CATGTGYDTEAFF
12,TRBJ2-3,-,-,TRBV2,TGTGCCAGCCGTGGGGTCGCAGATACGCAGTATTTT,CASRGVADTQYF
14,TRBJ1-1,-,-,TRBV29-1,TGCAGCGTTATTAGGGGGTGGCAGCGGGGTGAAGCTTTCTTT,CSVIRGWQRGEAFF